Presented here are 24 T cell receptor beta chains from one specimen sequenced in a study of early T cells in non-severe SARS-CoV-2 infection. TCRdb reprocessed the 5' RACE reads with MiXCR, giving one entry per CDR3 protein. The table has more than 40,000 distinct CDR3 sequences, under 4.5% seen once. Sequencing used whole blood. The receptors were sampled from an adult who was a healthcare worker with PCR-confirmed SARS-CoV-2 infection or an uninfected control (not recorded which).

The rearrangement uses TRBV11-1 and TRBJ2-2; tentatively, D is TRBD2 (6 bases). CDR1 is SGHAT and CDR2 is FQDESV in the germline V gene (reference sequence). Trimming left V 3 bases short and J 2 bases short, with 7 bases between. This CDR3 comprises 14 residues. Here the CDR3 reads CASSFGTNTGELFF. CDR3 DNA sequence: TGTGCCAGCAGCTTTGGGACTAACACCGGGGAGCTGTTTTTT.

This clonotype showed up many times. The V gene is TRBV13, the J gene TRBJ2-7; D unclear. With 1 base removed from V and 5 bases from J, the gap between germline ends came to 18 bases. The germline V gene has CDR1 PRHDT and CDR2 FYEKMQ (reference sequence). The length of the CDR3 is 16 residues. Here the CDR3 DNA reads TGTGCCAGCAGCTTAGCAGCGAATAAAGGCATTGACGAGCAGTACTTC. It encodes CASSLAANKGIDEQYF.

The V and J genes are TRBV20-1 and TRBJ2-2, with a tentative D call TRBD2 (5 bases). This CDR3 has 13 residues. The V end lost 3 bases, the J end lost 0 bases, and 5 bases lay between the germline ends. The germline gives CDR1 DFQATT, CDR2 SNEGSKA (reference sequence). The CDR3 loop is CSASGTNTGELFF. The CDR3 nucleotides are TGCAGTGCTAGCGGGACGAACACCGGGGAGCTGTTTTTT.

This clonotype was detected ten times or more. This chain links TRBV13 with TRBJ2-5; D may correspond to TRBD1 or TRBD2 (6 bases each). Trimming took 2 bases from V and 2 from J, leaving 9 bases between them. Germline assignment: CDR1 PRHDT and CDR2 FYEKMQ (reference sequence). CDR3 length: 14 residues. CDR3 bases: TGTGCCAGCAGCTTAAAGGGGGGACAAGAGACCCAGTACTTC. This translates into CASSLKGGQETQYF.

J is TRBJ2-6 and V is TRBV29-1; tentative D call: TRBD1 (6 bases). CDR1 is SQVTM, CDR2 ANQGSEA, per germline. The germline V and J ends were trimmed by 6 bases and 4 bases, with 13 bases remaining between them. The CDR3 has 14 amino acids. In DNA, the CDR3 is TGCAGCGTAGAAACAGGGTTGGGGGCCAACGTCCTGACTTTC. It yields the protein CSVETGLGANVLTF.

This clonotype has at least ten counts. This rearrangement joins TRBV5-6 to TRBJ2-7; possibly TRBD2 for D (6 bases). Germline V gives CDR1 SGHDT, CDR2 YYEEEE. V shed 4 bases and J shed 7 bases, with 12 bases lying between them. The CDR3 is 12 amino acids. The DNA of the CDR3 is TGTGCCAGCAGCACGGGGGTTTCAGAGCAGTACTTC. Encoded protein: CASSTGVSEQYF. The complete variable domain, with remaining parts taken from reference TRBV5-6 and TRBJ2-7, reads DAGVTQSPTHLIKTRGQQVTLRCSPKSGHDTVSWYQQALGQGPQFIFQYYEEEERQRGNFPDRFSGHQFPNYSSELNVNALLLGDSALYLCASSTGVSEQYFGPGTRLTVT.

V is TRBV4-1 and J is TRBJ2-1; 7 bases match TRBD2. J gave up 1 base and V 0 bases, and 15 bases lay outside the gene matches. The CDR3 is made up of 20 amino acids. The germline gives CDR1 MGHRA, CDR2 YSYEKL. CDR3 residues: CASSQDLALGRGSSYNEQFF. The CDR3 DNA reads TGCGCCAGCAGCCAAGATCTGGCCCTCGGGCGGGGGTCTTCCTACAATGAGCAGTTCTTC.

At least ten counts were recorded for this clonotype. The chain links TRBV7-3 to TRBJ2-2; D is perhaps TRBD2 (5 bases). The V end lost 5 bases, the J end lost 5 bases, and 12 bases lay between the germline ends. CDR1 is SGHTA, CDR2 FQGTGA, per germline. The CDR3 extends over 14 amino acids. In DNA, the CDR3 is TGTGCCAGCAGCAACGGGCCGGGGACCGGGGAGCTGTTTTTT. Translated, it gives CASSNGPGTGELFF.

This clonotype was recorded many times. The chain recombines TRBV10-3 with TRBJ2-1; the D is unclear. Per germline, CDR1 ENHRY and CDR2 SYGVKD. Deletions cut 8 bases from V and 5 bases from J, with 13 bases between. The CDR3 is 13 residues long. CDR3 nucleotides: TGTGCCATCGGGTTGAACAAGGACAATGAGCAGTTCTTC. It specifies CAIGLNKDNEQFF.

In its sample, this clonotype was seen a few times. This chain joins TRBV12-3 or TRBV12-4 and TRBJ2-5; D gene ambiguous. Trimming pared 6 bases from V and 4 bases from J, leaving 18 bases between. This CDR3 has 15 amino acids. CDR3 loop: CASRVGSNPIETQYF. DNA of the CDR3: TGTGCCAGCAGGGTAGGGTCTAATCCAATAGAGACCCAGTACTTC.

At least ten counts were recorded for this clonotype. The chain employs TRBV15 and TRBJ2-7; TRBD2 aligns across 7 bases. Germline CDR1 LNHNV, CDR2 YYDKDF (reference sequence). Germline trimming cut 1 base from V and 6 bases from J; bases unmatched to any gene: 6. The CDR3 sequence is 14 residues long. The CDR3 is CATSRVGGQFEQYF. The DNA for the CDR3 is TGTGCCACCAGCAGAGTGGGAGGGCAGTTCGAGCAGTACTTC. Filled out from reference TRBV15 and TRBJ2-7, the complete variable domain reads DAMVIQNPRYQVTQFGKPVTLSCSQTLNHNVMYWYQQKSSQAPKLLFHYYDKDFNNEADTPDNFQSRRPNTSFCFLDIRSPGLGDTAMYLCATSRVGGQFEQYFGPGTRLTVT.

This clonotype showed up many times. This chain links TRBV24-1 with TRBJ2-2; 12 positions agree with TRBD2. Per the germline V gene, CDR1 is KGHDR and CDR2 is SFDVKD. The CDR3 consists of 14 residues. Trimming cost V 9 bases and J 7 bases; bases outside gene matches: 5. The CDR3: CATRTSGNVGELFF. The CDR3 DNA sequence: TGTGCCACCCGGACTAGCGGGAACGTCGGGGAGCTGTTTTTT.

This clonotype was seen at least ten times. The CDR3 DNA is TGCAGTGCCACCGACCGGGACAGGGCAGACAATGAGCAGTTCTTC. Its translation: CSATDRDRADNEQFF. The V and J genes are TRBV20-1 and TRBJ2-1; 9 bases fit TRBD1. Germline V gene lookup returns CDR1 DFQATT and CDR2 SNEGSKA (reference sequence). V shed 6 bases and J 5 bases; nucleotides not matched to a gene: 11. CDR3 size: 15 residues.

This clonotype came up many times. CDR3 DNA sequence: TGTGCCAGCTGCTGGCGGGGGAGAGGGGGAGAGACCCAGTACTTC. Translation gives CASCWRGRGGETQYF. V usage is TRBV13 and J usage is TRBJ2-5; D is possibly TRBD2 (7 bases). The CDR3 covers 15 residues. The germline V gene encodes CDR1 PRHDT and CDR2 FYEKMQ (reference sequence). Trimming took off 8 bases at V and 4 bases at J, with 20 bases between the two ends.

The chain uses TRBV6-1 and TRBJ2-1; D gene uncertain. The CDR3 runs to 14 residues. Germline values: CDR1 MNHNS, CDR2 SASEGT. Deletions cut 10 bases from V and 1 base from J, with 14 bases between. The chain's CDR3 is CATLSSLSYNEQFF. For the CDR3, the DNA is TGTGCCACCTTAAGTTCCCTGTCCTACAATGAGCAGTTCTTC.

This clonotype was counted ten times or more. The genes are TRBV7-2 and TRBJ2-1; 12 bases are shared with TRBD2. The CDR3 spans 16 residues. CDR1 is SGHTA, CDR2 FQGNSA, per germline. V trimming: 5 bases; J trimming: 8 bases; junction bases outside the gene matches: 10. CDR3 nucleotides: TGTGCCAGCAGCCTGACACTAGCGGGAGGCCGGGATGAGCAGTTCTTC. Translated, it gives CASSLTLAGGRDEQFF.

The table lists this clonotype with many counts. V usage is TRBV6-5 and J usage is TRBJ2-7; 9 nucleotides agree with TRBD1. Germline values: CDR1 MNHEY, CDR2 SVGAGI. CDR3 length: 12 amino acids. With V trimmed by 7 bases and J by 7 bases, 5 bases remained unmatched. The CDR3 sequence: CASKQGAGEQYF. CDR3 nucleotide sequence: TGTGCCAGCAAACAGGGGGCGGGAGAGCAGTACTTC.

This clonotype appeared many times. J is TRBJ2-1 and V is TRBV19; 12 bases are shared with TRBD1. The V segment lost 3 bases and the J segment 8 bases; nucleotides outside the gene matches: 5. The length of the CDR3 is 15 residues. Germline lookup yields CDR1 LNHDA and CDR2 SQIVND (reference sequence). The CDR3 DNA reads as TGTGCCAGTAGTATTCTCGGGACAGGGGGCCATGAGCAGTTCTTC. It specifies CASSILGTGGHEQFF.

This clonotype was seen repeatedly, ten times or more. The chain carries TRBV6-5 and TRBJ2-7; 8 positions match TRBD1. CDR3 length equals 14 residues. CDR1 is MNHEY, CDR2 SVGAGI, per germline. Germline trimming cut 6 bases from V and 3 bases from J; bases unmatched to any gene: 7. In DNA form, the CDR3 reads TGTGCCAGCAGGCCGGGACAGGCTGTCTACGAGCAGTACTTC. Translation gives CASRPGQAVYEQYF.

In this sample, this clonotype turned up many times. The genes are TRBV7-3 and TRBJ1-1, with 7 bases identical to TRBD1. The CDR3 loop spans 14 amino acids. Trimming at V came to 4 bases and at J to 3 bases, leaving 5 bases not matched to a gene. The germline gives CDR1 SGHTA, CDR2 FQGTGA. The CDR3 sequence is CASSSGQAHTEAFF. The CDR3 coding sequence is TGTGCCAGCAGCTCAGGACAGGCCCACACTGAAGCTTTCTTT.

Only a few counts were recorded for this clonotype. The V and J genes are TRBV4-1 and TRBJ2-3; perhaps TRBD1 as D (5 bases). V was shortened by 0 bases and J by 8 bases, with 18 bases between the two germline ends. Germline loops: CDR1 MGHRA, CDR2 YSYEKL. The CDR3 runs to 16 residues. CDR3 nucleotide sequence: TGCGCCAGCAGCCAAGATAAATGGTCAGGGCCCGGTACGCAGTATTTT. This sequence encodes CASSQDKWSGPGTQYF.

On this clonotype: Since a much larger clone is just one base distant, this may be a read error. The gene calls are TRBV6-6 and TRBJ2-7; TRBD1 or TRBD2 may be the D gene (5 bases each). The CDR3 spans 15 residues. V was trimmed by 4 bases and J by 6 bases, leaving 19 bases between them. Per the germline V gene, CDR1 is MNHNY and CDR2 is SVGAGI (reference sequence). The CDR3 spells CASSCLGTSPFEQYF. The CDR3 region has the DNA TGTGCCAGCAGTTGCTTAGGGACCTCCCCCTTCGAGCAGTACTTC.

At least ten counts were recorded for this clonotype. The chain combines TRBV4-1 with TRBJ1-2; D is perhaps TRBD1 (5 bases). This CDR3 is 15 amino acids long. Germline CDR1 and CDR2: MGHRA and YSYEKL. V lost 1 base and J lost 5, with 14 bases in between. In DNA, the CDR3 is TGCGCCAGCAGCCAAGGCGAGGGGAATGGGTATGGCTACACCTTC. It translates to CASSQGEGNGYGYTF.

The rearrangement links TRBV3-1 to TRBJ2-1; 11 nucleotides agree with TRBD2. Germline loops: CDR1 LGHDT, CDR2 YNNKEL (reference sequence). The CDR3 contains 16 residues. J was trimmed by 2 bases and V by 6 bases; bases with no gene match: 6. The CDR3 loop reads CASRKGTSGTYNEQFF. The DNA of the CDR3 is TGTGCCAGCAGGAAAGGGACTAGCGGTACCTACAATGAGCAGTTCTTC.